The 6 T cell receptor beta chains presented below share a single source sample, sequenced in a study of CD8 T cells in ankylosing spondylitis. TCRdb analysed the 5' RACE reads with MiXCR anew, one entry per CDR3 protein. The sample lists 220,000 or so distinct CDR3 sequences; about 11% were seen once. The sample was blood, either unsorted or a sorted T cell fraction (not recorded which). These receptors all stem from a male donor with ankylosing spondylitis or in good health (not recorded which).

This clonotype occurred a few times. CDR3 in amino acids: CASSDRGSPRYYEQFF. The CDR3 bases are TGTGCCAGTAGTGACAGGGGGTCCCCCCGGTACTATGAGCAGTTCTTC. This sequence joins TRBV19 and TRBJ2-1; TRBD1 matches at 9 bases. The germline gives CDR1 LNHDA, CDR2 SQIVND (reference sequence). The junction had 13 bases not matched to a gene; V was cut back by 5 bases and J by 8 bases. The CDR3 runs to 16 residues.

The CDR3 sequence: CASSRPGTGVNSPLHF. The CDR3 DNA reads as TGTGCCAGCAGCCGTCCCGGGACAGGGGTCAATTCACCCCTCCACTTT. This chain uses TRBV3-1 with TRBJ1-6; 10 nucleotides line up with TRBD1. Trimming at V came to 4 bases and at J to 7 bases, leaving 7 bases not matched to a gene. The CDR3 covers 16 residues. CDR1 is LGHDT, CDR2 YNNKEL, per germline (reference sequence).

The table lists this clonotype with many counts. The V call is TRBV20-1, the J call TRBJ2-1; TRBD2 might be the D (6 bases). Germline V CDR1 and CDR2: DFQATT, SNEGSKA (reference sequence). CDR3 length: 14 residues. The germline V and J ends were trimmed by 0 bases and 1 base, with 7 bases remaining between them. CDR3 loop: CSARESGSYNEQFF. CDR3 sequence (DNA): TGCAGTGCTAGAGAAAGCGGGTCCTACAATGAGCAGTTCTTC.

This clonotype occurred many times. V gene TRBV7-9 combines with J gene TRBJ2-1, with TRBD2 as a possible D gene (6 bases). The CDR3 spans 15 residues. Germline CDR1 reads SEHNR; CDR2 reads FQNEAQ (reference sequence). V shed 5 bases and J shed 4 bases, with 15 bases lying between them. CDR3: CASSTVRDLYNEQFF. The DNA of the CDR3 is TGTGCCAGCAGCACTGTCCGGGACTTGTACAATGAGCAGTTCTTC.

In this sample, this clonotype turned up many times. V gene TRBV9 combines with J gene TRBJ2-2, with D tentatively TRBD2 (6 bases). V was trimmed by 6 bases and J by 5 bases, leaving 20 bases between them. Germline V CDR1 and CDR2: SGDLS, YYNGEE. The CDR3 sequence is 16 residues long. The CDR3 loop reads CASTSEEGPGTGELFF. The CDR3 coding sequence is TGTGCCAGCACCTCAGAGGAGGGGCCTGGGACCGGGGAGCTGTTTTTT.

As regards this clonotype: One end of the junction varies from germline; a read error may be responsible. The chain is built from TRBV18 and TRBJ1-3; D remains ambiguous. In germline, CDR1 is KGHSH, CDR2 LQKENI. This CDR3 spans 15 amino acids. CDR3 DNA: TGTGCCAGCTCACCACAGGAGAACTCTGGAAACACCACATATTTT. This translates into CASSPQENSGNTTYF.